Each of the 9 T cell receptor beta chains below was sequenced from the same sample in a study of OX40 agonist ivuxolimab in advanced cancers. Here immunoSEQ multiplex PCR was the method, and the copy in TCRdb shows in-frame clones only, minus some. The sample has tens of thousands of clones; 87% are singletons. Material: CD4+ or CD8+ T cells sorted from blood, obtained in a trial of the OX40 agonist ivuxolimab. These receptors came from an adult with an advanced solid tumor such as melanoma, head and neck, liver or kidney cancer.

The chain carries TRBV5-1 and TRBJ1-5; D is ambiguous. CDR3 length: 14 amino acids. V was cut by 0 bases and J by 3 bases, with 7 bases left in between. The V gene's germline CDR1 is SGHRS and CDR2 YFSETQ. CDR3 in amino acids: CASSLAGNNQPQHF. The CDR3 DNA reads as TGCGCCAGCAGCTTGGCGGGTAACAATCAGCCCCAGCATTTT. The full variable domain, rest sourced from reference TRBV5-1 and TRBJ1-5, is KAGVTQTPRYLIKTRGQQVTLSCSPISGHRSVSWYQQTPGQGLQFLFEYFSETQRNKGNFPGRFSGRQFSNSRSEMNVSTLELGDSALYLCASSLAGNNQPQHFGDGTRLSIL.

The CDR3 bases are TGTGCCAGCAGCTTAGAGCCAGGGTACACTGAAGCTTTCTTT. This gives the protein CASSLEPGYTEAFF. The V and J genes are TRBV7-6 and TRBJ1-1, with a weak D call TRBD1 (5 bases). CDR3 length: 14 residues. Trimming left V 1 base short and J 3 bases short, with 9 bases between. Germline CDR1 SGHVS, CDR2 FNYEAQ.

This clone was found a few times. V is TRBV19 and J is TRBJ2-3; D is perhaps TRBD2 (5 bases). CDR1 is LNHDA, CDR2 SQIVND, per germline (reference sequence). V lost 6 bases and J lost 3, with 19 bases in between. The CDR3 covers 16 residues. CDR3 protein: CASRVGLSSITDTQYF. The CDR3 DNA sequence: TGTGCCAGTAGGGTCGGACTCTCATCGATAACAGATACGCAGTATTTT.

The chain couples TRBV12-5 to TRBJ2-5; no clear D. CDR1 and CDR2 (germline): LGHNT, FRNRAP. The V and J ends lost 2 bases and 1 base respectively, with 8 bases between them. The CDR3 is 14 amino acids. The DNA of the CDR3 is TGTGCTAGTGGTTTGTATCCAGGCCAAGAGACCCAGTACTTC. Translation: CASGLYPGQETQYF. Full variable domain (remainder filled in from reference TRBV12-5 and TRBJ2-5): DARVTQTPRHKVTEMGQEVTMRCQPILGHNTVFWYRQTMMQGLELLAYFRNRAPLDDSGMPKDRFSAEMPDATLATLKIQPSEPRDSAVYFCASGLYPGQETQYFGPGTRLLVL.

This chain joins TRBV6-5 and TRBJ2-1, with D possibly being TRBD2 (5 bases). Germline CDR1 reads MNHEY; CDR2 reads SVGAGI. V lost 3 bases and J 6 bases, leaving 12 bases between the germline ends. The length of the CDR3 is 14 residues. The CDR3 DNA sequence: TGTGCCAGCAGTTATGGAACGGACTTCAATGAGCAGTTCTTC. Its protein product is CASSYGTDFNEQFF.

V gene TRBV11-2 combines with J gene TRBJ1-1; 7 nucleotides agree with TRBD1. The germline gives CDR1 SGHAT, CDR2 FQNNGV. After removal of 5 bases from V and 4 bases from J, the junction contained 16 bases not matched to a gene. This CDR3 has 17 residues. The CDR3 loop is CASSPFALRTGLTEAFF. CDR3 sequence (DNA): TGTGCCAGCAGCCCTTTTGCTTTGAGGACAGGCCTCACTGAAGCTTTCTTT.

The chain combines TRBV7-3 with TRBJ2-1; 7 nucleotides match TRBD1. V shed 3 bases and J 5 bases; nucleotides not matched to a gene: 7. The CDR3 spans 15 residues. The V gene's germline CDR1 is SGHTA and CDR2 FQGTGA. CDR3 coding DNA: TGTGCCAGCAGCTTTAGGGGTACAGGGGACAATGAGCAGTTCTTC. The encoded protein is CASSFRGTGDNEQFF.

The chain carries TRBV5-8 and TRBJ1-1; the D gene is possibly TRBD1 (5 bases). V dropped 0 bases and J dropped 4 bases, with 13 bases sitting between them. The V gene's germline CDR1 is SGHTS and CDR2 YDEGEE. The CDR3 runs 15 residues. The CDR3 region is CASSLGGIDSTEAFF. CDR3 DNA: TGTGCCAGCAGCTTGGGGGGGATCGATAGCACTGAAGCTTTCTTT.

This clone was seen once. The gene calls are TRBV11-2 and TRBJ2-5; no clear D. With 5 bases removed from V and 7 bases from J, the gap between germline ends came to 11 bases. The length of the CDR3 is 12 residues. In germline, CDR1 is SGHAT, CDR2 FQNNGV. For the CDR3, the DNA is TGTGCCAGCAGCAACAGCGTTGGGACCCAGTACTTC. It specifies CASSNSVGTQYF.